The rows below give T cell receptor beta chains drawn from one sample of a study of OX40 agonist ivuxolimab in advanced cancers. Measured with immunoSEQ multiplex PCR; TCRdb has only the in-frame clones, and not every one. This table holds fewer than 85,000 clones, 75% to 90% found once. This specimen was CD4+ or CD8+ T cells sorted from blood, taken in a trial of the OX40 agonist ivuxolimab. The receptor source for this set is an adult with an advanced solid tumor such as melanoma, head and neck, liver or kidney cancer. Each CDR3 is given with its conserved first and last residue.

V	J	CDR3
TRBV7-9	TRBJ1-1	CASLSTSMNTEAFF
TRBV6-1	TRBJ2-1	CASSEPTETYNEQFF
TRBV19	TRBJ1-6	CASSIGGNSPLHF
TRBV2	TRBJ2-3	CASSVVTSTDTQYF
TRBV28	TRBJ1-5	CASTGGYRDNQPQHF
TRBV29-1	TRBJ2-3	CSVDLGGTDTQYF
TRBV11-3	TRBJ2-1	CASSLGQGAYNEQFF
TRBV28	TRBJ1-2	CASSRHGYTF
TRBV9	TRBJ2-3	CASSVVSGATDTQYF
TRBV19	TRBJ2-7	CASSSSGTGEPEQYF
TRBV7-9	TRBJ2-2	CASREGTESLTNTGELFF
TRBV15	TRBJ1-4	CATGRGEKLFF
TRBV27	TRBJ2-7	CASEGQISYEQYF
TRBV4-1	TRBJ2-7	CASSFTASSKAEQYF
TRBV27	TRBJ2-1	CASSLQGTNNYNEQFF
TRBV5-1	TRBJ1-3	CASSGGLSSGNTIYF
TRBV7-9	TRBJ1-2	CASSLGGNDGYTF
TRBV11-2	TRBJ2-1	CASSLSDGHNEQFF
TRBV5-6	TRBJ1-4	CASSFYNGGNEKLFF
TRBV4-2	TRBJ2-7	CASSQESASSYEQYF
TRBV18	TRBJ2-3	CASSPPPGRTDTQYF
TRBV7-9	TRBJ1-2	CASSLTGGVYGYTF
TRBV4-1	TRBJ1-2	CASSQDPEAGALGYTF
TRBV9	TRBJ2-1	CASSVEGTYNEQFF
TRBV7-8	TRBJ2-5	CASSRTGGQETQYF
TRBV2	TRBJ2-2	CASSESGLAGVLTGELFF
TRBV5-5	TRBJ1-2	CASSPRGLGYTF
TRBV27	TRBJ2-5	CASSLSSSPGLAGARQETQYF
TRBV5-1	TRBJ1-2	CASSLLGGGYGYTF
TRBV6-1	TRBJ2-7	CASSGPGLYEQYF
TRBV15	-	CATSRDGVTYYEQYF
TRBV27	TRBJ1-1	CASSLPGTGEAFF
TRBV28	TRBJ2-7	CASSLGYTGGSYEQYF
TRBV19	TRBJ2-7	CASCGTGAYEQYF
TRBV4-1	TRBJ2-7	CASSYRTSGANSEQYF
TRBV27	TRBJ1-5	CASRPAGGTYQPQHF
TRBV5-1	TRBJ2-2	CASSLRPSGIGSTGELFF
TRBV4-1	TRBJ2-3	CASSQDREGSSTDTQYF
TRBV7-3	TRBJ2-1	CASSRGLARQNEQFF
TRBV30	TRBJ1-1	CAWSDEQGAFF
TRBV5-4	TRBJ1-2	CASSPRTGGTGYTF
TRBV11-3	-	CASSLDPSYEQYF
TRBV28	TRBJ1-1	CASSPIIPNTEAFF
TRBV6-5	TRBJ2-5	CASLPHPEGGETQYF
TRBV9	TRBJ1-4	CASSVEAERSEKLFF
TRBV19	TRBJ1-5	CASSHSGTGHQPQHF
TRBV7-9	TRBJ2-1	CASSFPEGPKHSYNEQFF
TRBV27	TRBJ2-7	CASSTGQGWYEQYF
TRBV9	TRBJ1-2	CASRGTGTNYGYTF
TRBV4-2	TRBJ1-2	CASSTTGQGSGYTF
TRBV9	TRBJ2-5	CASSVWSGETQYF